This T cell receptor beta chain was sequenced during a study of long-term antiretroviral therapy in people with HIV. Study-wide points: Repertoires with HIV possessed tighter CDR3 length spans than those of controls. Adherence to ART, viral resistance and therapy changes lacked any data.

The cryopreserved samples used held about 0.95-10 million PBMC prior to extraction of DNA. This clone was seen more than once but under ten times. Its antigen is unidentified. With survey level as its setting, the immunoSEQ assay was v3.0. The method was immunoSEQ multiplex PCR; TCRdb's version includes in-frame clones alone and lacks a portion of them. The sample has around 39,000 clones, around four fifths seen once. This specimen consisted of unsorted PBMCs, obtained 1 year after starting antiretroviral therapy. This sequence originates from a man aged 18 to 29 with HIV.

In DNA form, the CDR3 reads TGCGCCACCGGGAATTCCTACGAGCAGTACTTC. Its protein is CATGNSYEQYF. This sequence joins TRBV10-1 and TRBJ2-7, with a tentative D call TRBD2 (5 bases). The CDR3 has 11 amino acids. The V end was cut by 10 bases, the J end by 1 base, with 8 bases between. CDR1 WNHNN and CDR2 SYGVQD come from the germline V gene (reference sequence).